The clone carrying this T cell receptor (beta chain) was observed a handful of times. Its antigen is still unknown. Molecular barcoded adaptors covering alpha/delta and beta/gamma chains were used on approximately 400 ng RNA. TCRdb re-called the reads through MiXCR, storing one row per CDR3 protein. The data hold 65,000 or so distinct CDR3 sequences, with roughly a fifth observed a single time. The data were obtained in a study of read filtering for tumor transcriptome and immune sequencing. The length of the CDR3 is 13 residues. CDR1 SGHRS and CDR2 YFSETQ come from the germline V gene. Trimming left V 1 base short and J 8 bases short, with 10 bases between. General study results and limits: Correlation between methods rose after single-read clonotypes were removed. Even smaller IR-seq throughput identified most shared clonotypes.

The sequence derives from a donor aged 40 or over with multiple myeloma. Material for sequencing was a population of CD138-negative cells sorted from bone marrow. The chain has TRBV5-1 and TRBJ2-1, with D unresolved. The CDR3 DNA follows: TGCGCCAGCAGCTTGCTACATCAGGATGAGCAGTTCTTC. Residues: CASSLLHQDEQFF.